The 24 T cell receptor beta chains reported below all come from one sample, sequenced in a study of metastatic and nonmetastatic thyroid tumors (dated by TCRdb to between 2020 and 2021). Receptor amplification or capture employed PCR. Sequencer: Illumina HiSeq 4000. TCRdb reanalyzed the raw reads on its own, using fastp at Q25 for trimming and MiXCR for clone calling, and kept in-frame beta chains. This sample gives 21,000 or so clones in total; 25% to 30% of them show up just once. 4.5% to 5.5% of the sample rests with the top ten. No treatment had been received by any patient before thyroid surgery. Sequencing was performed on tumor tissue. The receptors come from a female donor with papillary thyroid cancer or a benign thyroid nodule (not recorded which). Some clones in this sample may be carry-over from other donors' samples.

In its sample, this clone is medium-sized (0.01 to 0.1%). V gene TRBV12-3 or TRBV12-4 combines with J gene TRBJ1-2; D unclear. With 7 bases removed from V and 8 bases from J, the gap between germline ends came to 20 bases. The CDR3 covers 14 residues. The CDR3 sequence: CASTYTPPLSGYTF. CDR3 in DNA: TGTGCCAGCACGTATACACCACCGCTATCGGGCTACACCTTC.

Ten or more counts support this clone. The genes are TRBV2 and TRBJ1-1, with a possible D match to TRBD1 (6 bases). Germline CDR1 reads SNHLY; CDR2 reads FYNNEI. This CDR3 comprises 14 residues. The V gene lost 2 bases and the J gene lost 4 bases, with 11 bases spanning the gap. The CDR3 region is CASSERGLFTEAFF. The CDR3 DNA is TGTGCCAGCAGTGAACGGGGGCTGTTCACTGAAGCTTTCTTT.

This clone was observed a handful of times. A much larger clone sits a single nucleotide away, making a read error possible. The rearrangement links TRBV19 to TRBJ2-3; 7 bases fit TRBD1. The CDR3 is 13 residues long. The germline CDR1 and CDR2 sequences are LNHDA and SQIVND (reference sequence). CDR3 region: CSSSMTGRDTQYF. DNA of the CDR3: TGTTCCAGTAGTATGACAGGGCGAGATACGCAGTATTTT.

Sample share makes this clone medium-sized (0.01 to 0.1%). The chain carries TRBV2 and TRBJ2-7; D unclear. In germline, CDR1 is SNHLY, CDR2 FYNNEI. Trimming took off 6 bases at V and 7 bases at J, with 10 bases between the two ends. CDR3 length: 11 amino acids. The chain's CDR3 is CASRDRTEQYF. As DNA, the CDR3 is TGTGCCAGCAGGGACCGTACTGAGCAGTACTTC. The whole variable domain, filled in from reference TRBV2 and TRBJ2-7, reads EPEVTQTPSHQVTQMGQEVILRCVPISNHLYFYWYRQILGQKVEFLVSFYNNEISEKSEIFDDQFSVERPDGSNFTLKIRSTKLEDSAMYFCASRDRTEQYFGPGTRLTVT.

Comments on this clone: One junction end does not reproduce the germline sequence, and a read error may be involved. The V gene is TRBV7-8, the J gene TRBJ1-5, with 7 nucleotides matching TRBD1. Per germline, CDR1 SGHVS and CDR2 FQNEAQ. The CDR3 has 15 amino acids. The CDR3 sequence: CASSLRAQGSQPKHF. Written as DNA, the CDR3 is TGTGCCAGCAGCTTAAGGGCACAGGGGAGTCAGCCCAAGCATTTT.

The chain uses TRBV7-9 and TRBJ2-7; D gene uncertain. V was trimmed by 2 bases and J by 3 bases, leaving 5 bases between them. CDR1 and CDR2 (germline): SEHNR, FQNEAQ (reference sequence). The CDR3 is made up of 12 amino acids. CDR3: CASSLSVYEQYF. As DNA, the CDR3 is TGTGCCAGCAGCTTATCCGTCTACGAGCAGTACTTC.

This clone showed up many times. The chain combines TRBV28 with TRBJ2-7, with D possibly being TRBD1 (6 bases). Germline CDR1 and CDR2: MDHEN and SYDVKM. Trimming shortened V by 5 bases and J by 4 bases, and 9 bases separated the two germline ends. CDR3 size: 12 residues. CDR3 loop: CASSQQGYEQYF. CDR3 DNA sequence: TGTGCCAGCAGTCAACAGGGTTACGAGCAGTACTTC.

This clone was detected ten times or more. CDR3 residues: CASSEDQGMDSPLHF. In DNA, the CDR3 is TGTGCCAGCAGTGAAGACCAGGGAATGGATTCACCCCTCCACTTT. The rearrangement links TRBV2 to TRBJ1-6; D might be TRBD1 (5 bases). V lost 1 base and J 8 bases, leaving 12 bases between the germline ends. The germline V gene has CDR1 SNHLY and CDR2 FYNNEI. The CDR3 sequence is 15 residues long.

This clone was seen more than once but under ten times. The rearrangement links TRBV28 to TRBJ1-2; the D is unclear. Trimming took 6 bases from V and 7 from J, leaving 15 bases between them. Looked up from germline, CDR1 is MDHEN and CDR2 is SYDVKM. The CDR3 has 13 amino acids. CDR3: CASSLDWASGYTF. In DNA form, the CDR3 reads TGTGCCAGCAGCTTAGACTGGGCCTCTGGCTACACCTTC.

This clone has a count of ten or more. The genes are TRBV20-1 and TRBJ2-2; 11 nucleotides match TRBD2. Losses at the gene ends were 5 bases for V and 5 bases for J; bases not matched to a gene: 10. This CDR3 is 16 amino acids long. The germline gives CDR1 DFQATT, CDR2 SNEGSKA (reference sequence). The CDR3 region is CSAGTTSGGFTGELFF. The CDR3 DNA reads TGCAGTGCTGGAACTACTAGCGGGGGATTTACCGGGGAGCTGTTTTTT.

The sample holds a few counts of this clone. Compared with germline, one end of the junction differs, possibly owing to a read error. The gene calls are TRBV15 and TRBJ2-7, with TRBD1 matching 9 bases. Germline V gives CDR1 LNHNV, CDR2 YYDKDF (reference sequence). The CDR3 loop spans 16 amino acids. DNA of the CDR3: TGTGCAACCAGAATCACTCCGGGACAGGGTCTAAACGAGCAGTACTTC. It specifies CATRITPGQGLNEQYF.

This rearrangement joins TRBV20-1 to TRBJ1-4; D unclear. The CDR3 is made up of 14 amino acids. Germline V gene data show CDR1 as DFQATT and CDR2 as SNEGSKA (reference sequence). Trimming removed 5 bases at V and 0 bases at J, with 10 bases between. The CDR3 here is CSAPQPATNEKLFF. The CDR3 bases are TGCAGTGCTCCACAACCGGCAACTAATGAAAAACTGTTTTTT.

The chain has TRBV6-1 and TRBJ2-1; maybe TRBD2 (5 bases). The CDR3 is 15 amino acids. Trimming took off 6 bases at V and 2 bases at J, with 14 bases between the two ends. Germline V gene sequence: CDR1 MNHNS, CDR2 SASEGT. The CDR3 coding sequence is TGTGCCAGCAGCGACTACTATCCGCCCTACAATGAGCAGTTCTTC. This encodes CASSDYYPPYNEQFF.

This clone was detected ten times or more. V usage is TRBV12-3 or TRBV12-4 and J usage is TRBJ1-1; D gene ambiguous. The CDR3 has 14 amino acids. The V end was cut by 7 bases, the J end by 1 base, with 13 bases between. The CDR3 sequence: CASTLTTANTEAFF. For the CDR3, the DNA is TGTGCCAGCACCTTAACTACAGCGAACACTGAAGCTTTCTTT.

This clone came up many times. A much more abundant neighbour one base away suggests this may be a read error. This rearrangement joins TRBV7-2 to TRBJ2-1; the D gene is possibly TRBD2 (6 bases). This CDR3 has 15 residues. V was trimmed by 5 bases and J by 5 bases, leaving 16 bases between them. Per germline, CDR1 SGHTA and CDR2 FQGNSA. The CDR3 bases are TGTGCCAGCAGCCGAGTGGGACTCAGGAACAATGAGCAGTTCTTC. The encoded protein is CASSRVGLRNNEQFF.

This clone was seen ten or more times. The gene calls are TRBV7-1 and TRBJ2-3, with TRBD2 matching 10 bases. TRBV7-1 has ORF status, its function being uncertain. The length of the CDR3 is 19 residues. Trimming took 3 bases from V and 0 from J; bases not matched to a gene: 12. This chain's CDR3 is CASSSPDLAGGLSTDTQYF. CDR3 in DNA: TGTGCCAGCAGCTCCCCTGACTTAGCGGGGGGACTTAGCACAGATACGCAGTATTTT.

A remark on this clone: A much larger clonotype is one base distant, so this may be a read error. The rearrangement links TRBV20-1 to TRBJ2-2; the match to TRBD1 covers 8 bases. V dropped 0 bases and J dropped 13; count of bases not matched to a gene: 19. The CDR3 is 17 amino acids. CDR1 is DFQATT and CDR2 is SNEGSKA in the germline V gene (reference sequence). CDR3 amino acids: CSARDYAGTGNTWGLFF. The CDR3 coding sequence is TGCAGTGCTAGAGACTATGCCGGGACAGGAAACACCTGGGGGCTGTTTTTT.

V is TRBV7-2 and J is TRBJ2-5, with D unresolved. With 9 bases removed from V and 4 bases from J, the gap between germline ends came to 18 bases. Germline-derived CDR1 and CDR2 are SGHTA and FQGNSA. The CDR3 loop spans 14 amino acids. CDR3 in amino acids: CASTGTIGLETQYF. The CDR3 nucleotides read TGTGCCAGTACCGGTACTATCGGTTTAGAGACCCAGTACTTC.

This clone was seen repeatedly, ten times or more. The rearrangement links TRBV7-2 to TRBJ2-3, with a possible D match to TRBD1 (6 bases). The length of the CDR3 is 16 residues. Trimming pared 5 bases from V and 4 bases from J, leaving 19 bases between. Germline V CDR1 and CDR2: SGHTA, FQGNSA. Here the CDR3 DNA reads TGTGCCAGCAGCCTAGGTGGAACAGGGCCGTCAGATACGCAGTATTTT. Its protein product is CASSLGGTGPSDTQYF.

This clone was seen at least ten times. The genes are TRBV10-3 and TRBJ2-1, with 11 bases that match TRBD2. V lost 4 bases and J lost 9; bases outside the gene matches: 5. Germline lookup yields CDR1 ENHRY and CDR2 SYGVKD. CDR3 size: 14 residues. The CDR3, as DNA: TGTGCCATCAGTGGGGCTAGCGGGGGGAGTGAGCAGTTCTTC. It translates to CAISGASGGSEQFF.

At least ten counts were recorded for this clone. CDR3 region: CAWANTGNTIYF. The CDR3, as DNA: TGTGCCTGGGCCAACACTGGAAACACCATATATTTT. The chain links TRBV30 to TRBJ1-3; D is unclear. Trimming left V 5 bases short and J 2 bases short, with 7 bases between. This CDR3 has 12 amino acids. CDR1 and CDR2 from the germline V gene are GTSNPN and SVGIG (reference sequence).

This clone was seen a handful of times. This chain links TRBV2 with TRBJ2-1; TRBD1 might be the D (5 bases). The CDR3 covers 14 residues. V was pared by 6 bases and J by 4 bases, with 13 bases between. Germline CDR1 reads SNHLY; CDR2 reads FYNNEI. The CDR3, as DNA: TGTGCCAGCAGGTGCGGTGGGGCTTACAATGAGCAGTTCTTC. It yields the protein CASRCGGAYNEQFF.

This sequence joins TRBV9 and TRBJ2-3; D possibly corresponds to TRBD1 (5 bases). Deletions cut 1 base from V and 5 bases from J, with 23 bases between. Germline V gives CDR1 SGDLS, CDR2 YYNGEE. CDR3 length: 18 residues. CDR3 bases: TGTGCCAGCAGCGTATATTCGTCGGGCCCTACAGGTGTAGATACGCAGTATTTT. Protein: CASSVYSSGPTGVDTQYF.

By proportion, this clone is medium-sized (0.01 to 0.1%). The chain uses TRBV7-2 and TRBJ2-5; 7 positions agree with TRBD1. The CDR3 length is 14 residues. CDR1 SGHTA and CDR2 FQGNSA come from the germline V gene. Trimming removed 2 bases from V and 5 bases from J; junction bases left unmatched: 5. The CDR3 loop reads CASSLRGGGETQYF. The CDR3 DNA reads as TGTGCCAGCAGCTTACGAGGGGGCGGGGAGACCCAGTACTTC.